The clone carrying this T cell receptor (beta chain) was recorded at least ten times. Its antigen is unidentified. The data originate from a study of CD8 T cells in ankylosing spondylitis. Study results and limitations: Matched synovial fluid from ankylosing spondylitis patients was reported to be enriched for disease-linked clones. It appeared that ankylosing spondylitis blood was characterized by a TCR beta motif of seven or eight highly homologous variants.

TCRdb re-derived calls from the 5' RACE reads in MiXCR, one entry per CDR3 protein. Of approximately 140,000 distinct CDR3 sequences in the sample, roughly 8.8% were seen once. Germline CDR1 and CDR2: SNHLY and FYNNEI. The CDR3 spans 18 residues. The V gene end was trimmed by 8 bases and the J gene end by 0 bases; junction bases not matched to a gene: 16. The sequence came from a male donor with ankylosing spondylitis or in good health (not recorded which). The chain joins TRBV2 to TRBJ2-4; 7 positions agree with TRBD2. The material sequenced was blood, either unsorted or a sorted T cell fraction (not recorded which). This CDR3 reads CASLVAVTSVVAKNIQYF. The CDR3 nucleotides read TGTGCCAGCCTCGTAGCCGTCACTAGCGTCGTAGCCAAAAACATTCAGTACTTC.